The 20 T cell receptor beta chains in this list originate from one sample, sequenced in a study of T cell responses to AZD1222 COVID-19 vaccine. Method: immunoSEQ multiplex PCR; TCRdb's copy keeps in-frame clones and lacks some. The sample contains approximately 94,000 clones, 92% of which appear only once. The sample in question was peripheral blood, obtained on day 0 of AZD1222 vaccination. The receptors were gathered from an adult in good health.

Here the CDR3 reads CATRTEQNTEAFF. The CDR3 DNA reads TGCGCCACGAGGACAGAACAGAACACTGAAGCTTTCTTT. V is TRBV5-1 and J is TRBJ1-1; D is perhaps TRBD1 (6 bases). CDR3 size: 13 residues. The V end lost 9 bases, the J end lost 1 base, and 13 bases lay between the germline ends. CDR1 is SGHRS and CDR2 is YFSETQ in the germline V gene.

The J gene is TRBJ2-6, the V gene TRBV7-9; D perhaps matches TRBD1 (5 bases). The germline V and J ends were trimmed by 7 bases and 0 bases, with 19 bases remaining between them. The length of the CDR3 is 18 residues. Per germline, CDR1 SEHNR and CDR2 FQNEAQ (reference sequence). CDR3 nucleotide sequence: TGTGCCAGCACCCATCTCAGGGCGGCGATCTCTGGGGCCAACGTCCTGACTTTC. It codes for CASTHLRAAISGANVLTF. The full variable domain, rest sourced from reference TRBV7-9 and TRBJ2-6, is DTGVSQNPRHKITKRGQNVTFRCDPISEHNRLYWYRQTLGQGPEFLTYFQNEAQLEKSRLLSDRFSAERPKGSFSTLEIQRTEQGDSAMYLCASTHLRAAISGANVLTFGAGSRLTVL.

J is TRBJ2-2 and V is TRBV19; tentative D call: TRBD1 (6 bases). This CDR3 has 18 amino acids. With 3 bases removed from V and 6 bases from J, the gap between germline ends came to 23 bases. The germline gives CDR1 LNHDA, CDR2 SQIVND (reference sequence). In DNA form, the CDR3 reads TGTGCCAGTAGTATTGAGGGCAGGGGCCTGGGAGTTTCCGGGGAGCTGTTTTTT. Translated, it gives CASSIEGRGLGVSGELFF. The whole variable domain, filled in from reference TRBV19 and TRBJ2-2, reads DGGITQSPKYLFRKEGQNVTLSCEQNLNHDAMYWYRQDPGQGLRLIYYSQIVNDFQKGDIAEGYSVSREKKESFPLTVTSAQKNPTAFYLCASSIEGRGLGVSGELFFGEGSRLTVL.

The CDR3 sequence: CASSLFPPGPATYNEQFF. The CDR3 nucleotides are TGCGCCAGCAGCTTATTCCCCCCAGGGCCTGCAACCTACAATGAGCAGTTCTTC. V gene TRBV5-1 combines with J gene TRBJ2-1; a weak D match, TRBD1 (5 bases). Per the germline V gene, CDR1 is SGHRS and CDR2 is YFSETQ. The germline V and J ends were trimmed by 2 bases and 2 bases, with 20 bases remaining between them. This CDR3 has 18 amino acids.

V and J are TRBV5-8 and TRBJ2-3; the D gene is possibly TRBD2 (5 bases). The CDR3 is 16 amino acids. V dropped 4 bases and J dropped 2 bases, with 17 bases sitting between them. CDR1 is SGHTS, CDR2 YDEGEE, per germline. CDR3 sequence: CASSPPAGVITDTQYF. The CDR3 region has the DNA TGTGCCAGCAGCCCCCCTGCGGGCGTTATCACAGATACGCAGTATTTT.

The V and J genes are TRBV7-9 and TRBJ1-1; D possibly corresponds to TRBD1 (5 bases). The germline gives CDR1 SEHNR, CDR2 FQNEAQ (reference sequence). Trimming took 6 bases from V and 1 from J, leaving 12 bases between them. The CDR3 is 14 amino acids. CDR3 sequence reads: CASSSHGGNTEAFF. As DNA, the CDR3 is TGTGCCAGCAGTTCACACGGGGGGAACACTGAAGCTTTCTTT.

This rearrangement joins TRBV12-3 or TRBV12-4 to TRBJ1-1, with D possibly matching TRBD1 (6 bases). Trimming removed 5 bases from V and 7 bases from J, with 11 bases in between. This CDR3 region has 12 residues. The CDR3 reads CASSEQGYEAFF. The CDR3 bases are TGTGCCAGCAGTGAACAGGGATATGAAGCTTTCTTT.

Written as DNA, the CDR3 is TGTGCCAGCAGTTATGACAGCAATCAGCCCCAGCATTTT. It specifies CASSYDSNQPQHF. The rearrangement joins TRBV6-5 to TRBJ1-5; D unclear. V lost 3 bases and J lost 1, with 4 bases in between. Germline CDR1 reads MNHEY; CDR2 reads SVGAGI. This CDR3 region has 13 residues.

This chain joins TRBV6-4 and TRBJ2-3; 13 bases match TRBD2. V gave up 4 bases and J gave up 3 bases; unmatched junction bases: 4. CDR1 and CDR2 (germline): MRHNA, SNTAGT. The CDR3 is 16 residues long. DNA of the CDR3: TGTGCCAGCAGTGGGACTAGCGGGAGTGGGACAGATACGCAGTATTTT. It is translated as CASSGTSGSGTDTQYF.

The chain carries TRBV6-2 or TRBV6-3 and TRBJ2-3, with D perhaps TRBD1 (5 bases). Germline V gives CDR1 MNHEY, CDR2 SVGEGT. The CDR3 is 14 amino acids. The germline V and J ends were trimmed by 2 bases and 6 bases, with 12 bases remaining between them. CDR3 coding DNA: TGTGCCAGCAGTTACCTCCTAGGGGCGGATACGCAGTATTTT. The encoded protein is CASSYLLGADTQYF.

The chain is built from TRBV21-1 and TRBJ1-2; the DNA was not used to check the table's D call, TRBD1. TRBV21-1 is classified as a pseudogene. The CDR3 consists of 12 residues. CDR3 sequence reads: CASSHRVHGYTF. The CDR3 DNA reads TGTGCCAGCAGCCACAGGGTACATGGCTACACCTTC.

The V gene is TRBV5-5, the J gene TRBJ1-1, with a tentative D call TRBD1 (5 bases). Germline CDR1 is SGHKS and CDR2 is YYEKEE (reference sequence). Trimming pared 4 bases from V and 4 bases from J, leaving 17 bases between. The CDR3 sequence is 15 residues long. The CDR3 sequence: CASSGARIASTEAFF. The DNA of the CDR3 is TGTGCCAGCAGCGGGGCCCGGATCGCGAGCACTGAAGCTTTCTTT.

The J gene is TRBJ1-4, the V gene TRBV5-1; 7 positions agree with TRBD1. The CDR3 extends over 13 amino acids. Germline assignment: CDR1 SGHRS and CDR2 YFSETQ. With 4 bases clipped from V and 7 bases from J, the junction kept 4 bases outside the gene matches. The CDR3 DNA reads TGCGCCAGCAGCCACAGGGGAGGTGAAAAACTGTTTTTT. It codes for CASSHRGGEKLFF.

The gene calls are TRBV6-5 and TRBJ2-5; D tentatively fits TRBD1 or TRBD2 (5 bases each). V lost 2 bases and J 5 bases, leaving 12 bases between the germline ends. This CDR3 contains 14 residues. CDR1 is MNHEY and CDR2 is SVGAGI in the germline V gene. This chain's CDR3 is CASSYGGDRETQYF. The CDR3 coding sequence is TGTGCCAGCAGTTACGGGGGAGATAGGGAGACCCAGTACTTC.

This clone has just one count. The CDR3, as DNA: TGTGCCAGCAGTCGACTAGCTGCCAATGAGCAGTTCTTC. Translation gives CASSRLAANEQFF. The V and J genes are TRBV6-2 or TRBV6-3 and TRBJ2-1; 7 nucleotides line up with TRBD2. Germline-derived CDR1 and CDR2 are MNHEY and SVGEGT. J lost 6 bases, V lost 5 bases, and 4 bases had no gene match. CDR3 size: 13 residues.

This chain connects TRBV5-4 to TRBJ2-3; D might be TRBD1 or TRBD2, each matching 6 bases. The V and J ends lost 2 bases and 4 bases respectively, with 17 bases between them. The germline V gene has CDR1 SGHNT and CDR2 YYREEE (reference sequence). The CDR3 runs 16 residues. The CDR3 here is CASSFEGGLGADTQYF. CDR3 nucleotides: TGTGCCAGCAGCTTCGAGGGGGGACTCGGGGCAGATACGCAGTATTTT.

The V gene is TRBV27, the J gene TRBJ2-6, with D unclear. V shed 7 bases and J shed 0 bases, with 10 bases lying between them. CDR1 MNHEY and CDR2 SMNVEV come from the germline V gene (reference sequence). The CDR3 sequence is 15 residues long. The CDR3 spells CASTFGASGANVLTF. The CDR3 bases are TGTGCCAGCACTTTTGGAGCCTCTGGGGCCAACGTCCTGACTTTC.

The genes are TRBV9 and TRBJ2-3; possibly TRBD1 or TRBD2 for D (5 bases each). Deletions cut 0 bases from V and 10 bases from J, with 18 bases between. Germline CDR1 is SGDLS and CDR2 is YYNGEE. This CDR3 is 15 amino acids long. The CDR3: CASSVEGPRVEAQYF. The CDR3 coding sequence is TGTGCCAGCAGCGTAGAGGGACCACGGGTCGAGGCGCAGTATTTT.

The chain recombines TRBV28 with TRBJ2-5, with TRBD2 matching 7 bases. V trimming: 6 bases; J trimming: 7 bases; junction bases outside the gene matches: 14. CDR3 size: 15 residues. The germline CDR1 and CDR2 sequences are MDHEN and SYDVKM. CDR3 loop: CASRLAGAWGGTQYF. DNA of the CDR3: TGTGCCAGCAGATTGGCGGGAGCCTGGGGGGGGACCCAGTACTTC. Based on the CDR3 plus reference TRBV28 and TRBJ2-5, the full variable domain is DVKVTQSSRYLVKRTGEKVFLECVQDMDHENMFWYRQDPGLGLRLIYFSYDVKMKEKGDIPEGYSVSREKKERFSLILESASTNQTSMYLCASRLAGAWGGTQYFGPGTRLLVL.

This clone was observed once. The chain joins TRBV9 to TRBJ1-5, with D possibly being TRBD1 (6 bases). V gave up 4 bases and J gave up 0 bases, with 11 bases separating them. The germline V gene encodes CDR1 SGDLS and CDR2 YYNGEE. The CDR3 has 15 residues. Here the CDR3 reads CASSPGGYSNQPQHF. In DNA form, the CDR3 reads TGTGCCAGCAGCCCCGGGGGCTATAGCAATCAGCCCCAGCATTTT.